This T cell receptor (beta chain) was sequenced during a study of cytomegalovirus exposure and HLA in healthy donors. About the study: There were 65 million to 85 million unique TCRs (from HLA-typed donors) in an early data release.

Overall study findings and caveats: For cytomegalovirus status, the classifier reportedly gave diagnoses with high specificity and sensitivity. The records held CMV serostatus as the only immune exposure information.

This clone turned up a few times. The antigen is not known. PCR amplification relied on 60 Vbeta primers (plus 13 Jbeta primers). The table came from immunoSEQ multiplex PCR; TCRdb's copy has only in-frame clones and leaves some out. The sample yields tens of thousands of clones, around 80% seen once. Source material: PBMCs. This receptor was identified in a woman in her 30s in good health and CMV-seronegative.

The CDR3 loop reads CASSLGPRLGQFF. DNA of the CDR3: TGTGCCAGCAGTTTAGGTCCGCGGCTTGGTCAGTTCTTC. The V gene is TRBV28, the J gene TRBJ2-1; D not certain. Trimming removed 2 bases from V and 13 bases from J, with 15 bases in between. The CDR3 runs 13 residues. Germline CDR1 MDHEN, CDR2 SYDVKM.